Following are 28 T cell receptor beta chains from one sample sequenced in a study of T-cell reconstitution after alpha-beta-depleted transplantation in children. TCRbeta library preparation incorporated unique molecular identifiers. A single record per CDR3 protein comes from TCRdb applying MiXCR to the PCR reads. The table shows about 870,000 distinct CDR3 sequences, with 16% occurring only once. The sample was PBMCs, mostly from graft donor cells, taken 360 days after TCRalphabeta/CD19-depleted stem cell transplant. The receptors originated from a male patient between 10 and 17 years old who had a stem cell transplant for acute lymphoblastic leukemia, so the T cells may come from the graft donor.

In this sample, this clonotype turned up a few times. V gene TRBV7-3 combines with J gene TRBJ1-4, with D possibly matching TRBD1 (6 bases). Germline CDR1 SGHTA, CDR2 FQGTGA. The CDR3 runs 17 residues. The V and J ends lost 4 bases and 7 bases respectively, with 22 bases between them. The CDR3 spells CASSSLPRTGRGEKLFF. In nucleotides, the CDR3 is TGTGCCAGCAGCTCACTTCCCCGAACAGGGAGGGGTGAAAAACTGTTTTTT.

This clonotype has more than one count but fewer than ten. The chain employs TRBV3-1 and TRBJ1-5; D gene uncertain. The CDR3 spans 16 residues. Trimming cost V 0 bases and J 2 bases, with 11 bases left between them. Germline-derived CDR1 and CDR2 are LGHDT and YNNKEL (reference sequence). The DNA for the CDR3 is TGTGCCAGCAGCCAAGATCCGTTTAAGGGCAATCAGCCCCAGCATTTT. Translation: CASSQDPFKGNQPQHF.

There are many counts of this clonotype. The gene calls are TRBV11-1 and TRBJ2-1; TRBD2 matches 12 bases. The length of the CDR3 is 18 residues. The V segment lost 11 bases and the J segment 1 base; nucleotides outside the gene matches: 15. Germline values: CDR1 SGHAT, CDR2 FQDESV (reference sequence). In DNA form, the CDR3 reads TGTGCCGTCGCTCTTGAGACTAGCGGGAGAACATCCTACAATGAGCAGTTCTTC. Its protein is CAVALETSGRTSYNEQFF.

This clonotype was counted between two and nine times. The CDR3, as DNA: TGTGCCAGCAGCCAAGAGCGGAACACTGAAGCTTTCTTT. It translates to CASSQERNTEAFF. This rearrangement joins TRBV14 to TRBJ1-1; no clear D gene. Germline V gene data show CDR1 as SGHDN and CDR2 as FVKESK. Trimming took off 0 bases at V and 1 base at J, with 3 bases between the two ends. This CDR3 has 13 residues.

This clonotype turned up a few times. This chain connects TRBV4-1 to TRBJ2-4; TRBD2 agrees at 11 bases. The CDR3 is 18 residues long. J gave up 0 bases and V 1 base, and 5 bases lay outside the gene matches. The germline gives CDR1 MGHRA, CDR2 YSYEKL. The CDR3 reads CASSQGGTSGKAKNIQYF. In DNA, the CDR3 is TGCGCCAGCAGCCAAGGTGGGACTAGCGGAAAAGCCAAAAACATTCAGTACTTC.

This clonotype has a count of ten or more. The rearrangement uses TRBV29-1 and TRBJ2-4; D may be TRBD1 (5 bases). Germline lookup yields CDR1 SQVTM and CDR2 ANQGSEA. The CDR3 has 12 residues. Deletions cut 7 bases from V and 7 bases from J, with 14 bases between. The chain's CDR3 is CSAEGAGNIQYF. The CDR3 nucleotides are TGCAGCGCCGAAGGCGCAGGGAACATTCAGTACTTC.

Only one count was recorded for this clonotype. The chain recombines TRBV10-2 with TRBJ1-2, with D unresolved. The CDR3 consists of 14 residues. V lost 0 bases and J lost 4, with 9 bases in between. Germline V gene lookup returns CDR1 WSHSY and CDR2 SAAADI. The CDR3 nucleotides are TGCGCCAGCAGTGAGTCCGCCGGGTCCTATGGCTACACCTTC. Translated, it gives CASSESAGSYGYTF.

This clonotype was counted only a few times. The V and J genes are TRBV10-3 and TRBJ2-1; 8 bases fit TRBD1. CDR3 length: 13 residues. Trimming took 11 bases from V and 9 from J; bases not matched to a gene: 12. In germline, CDR1 is ENHRY, CDR2 SYGVKD. This CDR3 is CAAFQDRGTEQFF. As DNA, the CDR3 is TGTGCCGCCTTCCAAGACAGGGGTACTGAGCAGTTCTTC.

This clonotype turned up a few times. The J gene is TRBJ1-1, the V gene TRBV12-5; the D is unclear. V lost 5 bases and J lost 0, with 10 bases in between. This CDR3 is 14 amino acids long. The germline V gene has CDR1 LGHNT and CDR2 FRNRAP. The CDR3, as DNA: TGTGCTAGTGGTCCCCGGACGGTGAACACTGAAGCTTTCTTT. Translating it yields CASGPRTVNTEAFF.

This clonotype was seen once. The chain is built from TRBV7-2 and TRBJ2-2; no clear D gene. The CDR3 extends over 13 amino acids. V shed 5 bases and J shed 7 bases, with 11 bases lying between them. The germline V gene encodes CDR1 SGHTA and CDR2 FQGNSA. The CDR3: CASSPMVGGELFF. Here the CDR3 DNA reads TGTGCCAGCAGCCCCATGGTAGGCGGGGAGCTGTTTTTT.

This clonotype occurred a few times. This rearrangement joins TRBV29-1 to TRBJ2-7, with D perhaps matching TRBD1 (6 bases). Deletions cut 3 bases from V and 3 bases from J, with 12 bases between. The germline gives CDR1 SQVTM, CDR2 ANQGSEA. The length of the CDR3 is 13 residues. CDR3 sequence: CSVEVDRSYEQYF. DNA for the CDR3: TGCAGCGTTGAGGTAGACAGGAGCTACGAGCAGTACTTC.

This clonotype turned up a few times. V and J are TRBV7-3 and TRBJ2-7, with 8 bases lining up with TRBD1. V shed 5 bases and J 2 bases; nucleotides not matched to a gene: 5. Germline assignment: CDR1 SGHTA and CDR2 FQGTGA. The CDR3 has 14 residues. The CDR3 loop reads CASSQGAGAYEQYF. The CDR3 DNA follows: TGTGCCAGCAGCCAGGGGGCGGGCGCCTACGAGCAGTACTTC.

This clonotype was observed a few times. CDR3 in DNA: TGCGCCAGCAGCTATACAACGGACCATGGCTACACCTTC. Residues: CASSYTTDHGYTF. The chain combines TRBV5-1 with TRBJ1-2; D uncertain. Looked up from germline, CDR1 is SGHRS and CDR2 is YFSETQ. Between the trimmed V and J ends, which lost 3 bases and 6 bases, there was a span of 12 bases. The CDR3 covers 13 residues.

The J gene is TRBJ1-1, the V gene TRBV4-1, with D unresolved. Germline V CDR1 and CDR2: MGHRA, YSYEKL. This CDR3 spans 16 amino acids. The V end lost 4 bases, the J end lost 6 bases, and 21 bases lay between the germline ends. CDR3 in amino acids: CASSRGGTSLLPEAFF. In nucleotides, the CDR3 is TGCGCCAGCAGCCGGGGAGGAACTTCACTCCTCCCTGAAGCTTTCTTT.

This clonotype was seen a few times. The CDR3 spells CASSLSPGSVGNEQFF. The CDR3 coding sequence is TGCGCCAGCAGCTTATCGCCGGGGTCGGTGGGCAATGAGCAGTTCTTC. The genes are TRBV5-1 and TRBJ2-1, with D possibly being TRBD2 (5 bases). In germline, CDR1 is SGHRS, CDR2 YFSETQ. Trimming pared 2 bases from V and 6 bases from J, leaving 18 bases between. The CDR3 has 16 amino acids.

This clonotype has only a few counts. The chain uses TRBV5-1 and TRBJ1-5, with no clear D. V lost 4 bases, J lost 1 base, and 15 bases lay in between. CDR1 and CDR2 from the germline V gene are SGHRS and YFSETQ. CDR3 length: 16 amino acids. The CDR3 is CASSPEMVGSNQPQHF. The CDR3 DNA follows: TGCGCCAGCAGCCCAGAGATGGTTGGAAGCAATCAGCCCCAGCATTTT.

This clonotype appeared a few times. The rearrangement joins TRBV5-1 to TRBJ2-7, with D maybe TRBD2 (7 bases). This CDR3 contains 14 residues. Germline V gene data show CDR1 as SGHRS and CDR2 as YFSETQ. V dropped 4 bases and J dropped 0 bases, with 11 bases sitting between them. CDR3 bases: TGCGCCAGCAGCGGGGGGGCGATCTCCTACGAGCAGTACTTC. Protein product: CASSGGAISYEQYF.

V gene TRBV5-1 combines with J gene TRBJ2-3; the match to TRBD2 covers 7 bases. This CDR3 has 14 amino acids. After removal of 6 bases from V and 5 bases from J, the junction contained 9 bases not matched to a gene. Germline lookup yields CDR1 SGHRS and CDR2 YFSETQ. CDR3: CASMNPGEGDTQYF. The CDR3 coding sequence is TGCGCCAGCATGAACCCCGGGGAGGGAGATACGCAGTATTTT.

This clonotype was counted ten times or more. CDR3 in DNA: TGTGCCAGCAGCGTAGAAGGGAGTCCATCCTACGAGCAGTACTTC. Encoded protein: CASSVEGSPSYEQYF. V and J are TRBV9 and TRBJ2-7, with D possibly matching TRBD2 (5 bases). Trimming left V 0 bases short and J 1 base short, with 11 bases between. The CDR3 extends over 15 amino acids. From germline, CDR1 is SGDLS and CDR2 YYNGEE.

Many counts were recorded for this clonotype. V usage is TRBV18 and J usage is TRBJ2-5, with D maybe TRBD2 (6 bases). The V gene lost 4 bases and the J gene lost 2 bases, with 8 bases spanning the gap. Germline assignment: CDR1 KGHSH and CDR2 LQKENI. This CDR3 is 13 amino acids long. The CDR3 DNA follows: TGTGCCAGCTCACGAGGGAGGCAAGAGACCCAGTACTTC. Translated: CASSRGRQETQYF.

This clonotype was observed a handful of times. This chain links TRBV7-3 with TRBJ2-1; 8 nucleotides align to TRBD2. The germline V gene has CDR1 SGHTA and CDR2 FQGTGA. Trimming removed 4 bases from V and 13 bases from J; junction bases left unmatched: 9. The CDR3 covers 13 residues. The DNA of the CDR3 is TGTGCCAGCAGCTCCACCACCTTAGCGGGACAGTTCTTC. This codes for CASSSTTLAGQFF.

In this sample, this clonotype turned up a few times. The chain employs TRBV7-3 and TRBJ2-7; 10 bases line up with TRBD1. The CDR3 runs to 15 residues. V was pared by 6 bases and J by 5 bases, with 10 bases of the junction left unmatched. Germline assignment: CDR1 SGHTA and CDR2 FQGTGA. This CDR3 reads CASSYTGTGVNEQYF. In DNA form, the CDR3 reads TGTGCCAGCAGTTACACCGGGACAGGGGTGAACGAGCAGTACTTC.

The sample holds a few counts of this clonotype. The J gene is TRBJ2-1, the V gene TRBV10-3, with TRBD1 as a possible D gene (5 bases). Germline V lookup: CDR1 ENHRY, CDR2 SYGVKD. With 0 bases removed from V and 0 bases from J, the gap between germline ends came to 12 bases. The CDR3 spans 17 residues. CDR3 nucleotide sequence: TGTGCCATCAGTGAGTCCGGGTCAGGGCCCTCCTACAATGAGCAGTTCTTC. Its protein is CAISESGSGPSYNEQFF.

The chain couples TRBV11-1 to TRBJ1-1; D is perhaps TRBD1 (5 bases). V was pared by 5 bases and J by 4 bases, with 14 bases between. The germline V gene encodes CDR1 SGHAT and CDR2 FQDESV (reference sequence). This CDR3 spans 14 amino acids. The CDR3 DNA sequence: TGTGCCAGCAGCCCGGGACTCATGAGCACTGAAGCTTTCTTT. This codes for CASSPGLMSTEAFF.

The chain carries TRBV18 and TRBJ2-7, with a possible D match to TRBD1 (6 bases). V lost 5 bases to trimming and J lost 2 bases, with 28 bases between them. Germline values: CDR1 KGHSH, CDR2 LQKENI. The CDR3 runs 19 residues. CDR3 bases: TGTGCCAGCTCAGGTGGGATTCACTACAGGGCAGGGCCGGCCTACGAGCAGTACTTC. Its translation: CASSGGIHYRAGPAYEQYF.

J is TRBJ2-5 and V is TRBV27, with D unresolved. Germline V gene sequence: CDR1 MNHEY, CDR2 SMNVEV (reference sequence). This CDR3 has 15 residues. V was cut by 1 base and J by 2 bases, with 11 bases left in between. The CDR3 DNA is TGTGCCAGCAGTTTATTTTACAGCAGTCAAGAGACCCAGTACTTC. This translates into CASSLFYSSQETQYF.

V gene TRBV5-6 combines with J gene TRBJ2-2; the match to TRBD2 covers 12 bases. Germline V CDR1 and CDR2: SGHDT, YYEEEE. Unmatched junction bases numbered 15, after V lost 7 bases and J lost 5 bases. There are 18 residues in the CDR3. CDR3 nucleotide sequence: TGTGCCAGCGGAGGTTTCGCTAGCGGGAGGGTTGGTACCGGGGAGCTGTTTTTT. Protein sequence: CASGGFASGRVGTGELFF.

V and J are TRBV28 and TRBJ2-2; 9 positions match TRBD2. In germline, CDR1 is MDHEN, CDR2 SYDVKM. This CDR3 has 14 residues. CDR3 sequence (DNA): TGTGCTCTGCGCGGACTAGCGTCCACCGGGGAGCTGTTTTTT. Translating it yields CALRGLASTGELFF. Filled out from reference TRBV28 and TRBJ2-2, the complete variable domain reads DVKVTQSSRYLVKRTGEKVFLECVQDMDHENMFWYRQDPGLGLRLIYFSYDVKMKEKGDIPEGYSVSREKKERFSLILESASTNQTSMYLCALRGLASTGELFFGEGSRLTVL.